The following is a T cell receptor beta chain sequence with its context. Its specificity is unknown. These data are taken from a study of shared clonotypes between healthy human individuals. Study-level information: Samples came from a couple of female and three male donors aged 18 to 49.

Method: immunoSEQ multiplex PCR; TCRdb's copy keeps in-frame clones and lacks some. The table shows about 1,800,000 clones, with about 94% occurring only once. The naive CD8 population came from CD45RO-negative cells selected for CCR7, without terminally differentiated effector memory CD45RA+ cells. The CDR3 is 16 amino acids. V lost 6 bases to trimming and J lost 0 bases, with 17 bases between them. In germline, CDR1 is MNHEY, CDR2 SMNVEV (reference sequence). General study results and limits: Across a handful of donors, naive CD4 shared 5% to 6%, naive CD8 more than 3%, memory CD4 roughly 2.5%, memory CD8 roughly 0.37%.

V gene TRBV27 combines with J gene TRBJ1-1; D remains ambiguous. Material: naive CD8+ T cells sorted from blood. This clonotype was sampled from a man between 18 and 29 years old in good health. DNA for the CDR3: TGTGCCAGCAGCGCGGACGGTACCTTAGTGAACACTGAAGCTTTCTTT. As protein: CASSADGTLVNTEAFF.